This TCR beta chain is from a study of T-cell memory formation after mild COVID-19. Study as a whole: Each donor largely had its own TCR clusters.

Points on this clonotype: As yet, its antigen is unknown.

One entry per CDR3 protein, called by TCRdb with MiXCR from the 5' RACE reads. The data show about 600,000 distinct CDR3 sequences, roughly 22% seen once. Looked up from germline, CDR1 is SGHDT and CDR2 is YYEEEE. CDR3 size: 13 residues. Trimming cost V 3 bases and J 0 bases, with 6 bases left between them. The study's findings and limits: Contracting CD4+ clones sat mainly in CM and EM; CD8+ in EMRA. CD4+ bias marked clones expanding day 15 to 37, unlike balanced contracting clones.

The chain recombines TRBV5-6 with TRBJ1-2; D remains ambiguous. This clonotype was obtained from an adult woman who had mild COVID-19 (a few samples of this study predate the infection). Cell type and time point are not known. Sequenced material: PBMCs or a T cell subset sorted from them (not recorded which). The CDR3 here is CASSSIPNYGYTF. The DNA of the CDR3 is TGTGCCAGCAGCTCGATACCTAACTATGGCTACACCTTC.